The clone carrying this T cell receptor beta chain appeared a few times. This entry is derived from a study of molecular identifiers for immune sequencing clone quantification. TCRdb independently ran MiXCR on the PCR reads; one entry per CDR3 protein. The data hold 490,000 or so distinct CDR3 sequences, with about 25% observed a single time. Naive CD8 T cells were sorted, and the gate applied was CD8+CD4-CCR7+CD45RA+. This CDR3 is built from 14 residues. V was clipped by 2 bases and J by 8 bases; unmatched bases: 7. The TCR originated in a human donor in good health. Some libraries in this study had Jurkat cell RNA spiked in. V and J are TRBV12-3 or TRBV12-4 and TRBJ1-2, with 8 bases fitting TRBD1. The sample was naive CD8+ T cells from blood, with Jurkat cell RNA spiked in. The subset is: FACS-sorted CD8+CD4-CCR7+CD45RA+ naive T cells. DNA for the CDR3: TGTGCCAGCAGTTTATTCGCAGGGGGCGAGGGCTACACCTTC. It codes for CASSLFAGGEGYTF.